This T cell receptor beta chain was captured in a study of cytomegalovirus exposure and HLA in healthy donors. Overall study results and limits: An assumption of roughly uniform sequencing depth across donors underlay the presence/absence analyses. There were several of the most significant clusters that appeared linked to common viral pathogens in a later analysis.

Notes on this clone: Its antigen is unidentified.

Primers: 60 Vbeta forward and 13 Jbeta reverse. Sequencing used immunoSEQ multiplex PCR; TCRdb keeps in-frame clones, though not all of them. Of approximately 150,000 clones listed, 80% are singletons. These donors counted as nominally healthy when sampled, but unrecorded immune exposures were likely. The V end lost 0 bases, the J end lost 12 bases, and 18 bases lay between the germline ends. This CDR3 comprises 14 residues. Germline lookup yields CDR1 MNHEY and CDR2 SVGAGI. The sample taken for sequencing was PBMCs. This chain links TRBV6-5 with TRBJ2-7, with D hard to call. The sequence derives from a man aged 30 to 39 in good health and CMV-seropositive. Written as DNA, the CDR3 is TGTGCCAGCAGTTACTCTAGCCCACCGGAGCGTTGGTACTTC. It specifies CASSYSSPPERWYF.